The 32 T cell receptor beta chains presented below share a single source sample, sequenced in a study of a mutant IDH1 vaccine in newly diagnosed glioma. The antigens these receptors bind are not known. Repertoires were generated with immunoSEQ multiplex PCR, while TCRdb's copy carries only in-frame clones and drops some. The sample holds roughly 52,000 clones, about 85% seen once. This sample's time point: week 35, safety follow-up. In the vaccine, a single dose held 300 ug of the mutant IDH1 20-mer peptide, along with topical imiquimod. The sequenced sample was PBMCs, obtained from a glioma patient whose treatment included an IDH1 peptide vaccine. The source of these receptors is a woman between 18 and 30 years old with glioma.

J is TRBJ1-3 and V is TRBV5-1; D uncertain. The V and J ends lost 0 bases and 0 bases respectively, with 13 bases between them. CDR3 length: 17 residues. CDR1 is SGHRS, CDR2 YFSETQ, per germline. CDR3 coding DNA: TGCGCCAGCAGCTTGGTCGATCCGTTTCGCTCTGGAAACACCATATATTTT. Translated: CASSLVDPFRSGNTIYF.

V is TRBV30 and J is TRBJ1-5; D not certain. Germline V gene lookup returns CDR1 GTSNPN and CDR2 SVGIG (reference sequence). This CDR3 spans 18 amino acids. Trimming took off 3 bases at V and 6 bases at J, with 27 bases between the two ends. The CDR3 spells CAWRKRTDPIVVRQPQHF. The CDR3 DNA reads as TGTGCCTGGAGGAAGAGGACTGATCCCATAGTAGTCCGTCAGCCCCAGCATTTT. Drawing the rest from reference TRBV30 and TRBJ1-5, the complete variable domain is SQTIHQWPATLVQPVGSPLSLECTVEGTSNPNLYWYRQAAGRGLQLLFYSVGIGQISSEVPQNLSASRPQDRQFILSSKKLLLSDSGFYLCAWRKRTDPIVVRQPQHFGDGTRLSIL.

The rearrangement links TRBV5-1 to TRBJ1-1; TRBD1 aligns across 7 bases. Germline V gene lookup returns CDR1 SGHRS and CDR2 YFSETQ. This CDR3 contains 15 residues. V shed 2 bases, J shed 5 bases, and the junction held 9 bases outside the gene matches. DNA for the CDR3: TGCGCCAGCAGCTTAAGGGGGCTGGAGAGGACTGAAGCTTTCTTT. Translating gives CASSLRGLERTEAFF.

The CDR3 region has the DNA TGTGCCAGCAGCAACAGGGGATCTTACACTGAAGCTTTCTTT. Amino acids: CASSNRGSYTEAFF. The chain is built from TRBV6-5 and TRBJ1-1; 7 bases agree with TRBD1. V lost 6 bases, J lost 3 bases, and 7 bases stayed unmatched. CDR3 size: 14 residues. The germline V gene has CDR1 MNHEY and CDR2 SVGAGI.

The chain uses TRBV4-3 and TRBJ1-2; a weak D match, TRBD1 (6 bases). The CDR3 spans 15 residues. Per germline, CDR1 LGHNA and CDR2 YSLEER. Deletions cut 1 base from V and 3 bases from J, with 12 bases between. The CDR3 is CASSQARGGHYGYTF. Here the CDR3 DNA reads TGCGCCAGCAGCCAAGCCAGGGGTGGGCACTATGGCTACACCTTC.

This chain uses TRBV6-6 with TRBJ2-2; the D call may be TRBD1 or TRBD2 (6 bases each). Between the trimmed V and J ends, which lost 5 bases and 3 bases, there was a span of 13 bases. Germline values: CDR1 MNHNY, CDR2 SVGAGI (reference sequence). The CDR3 is made up of 15 amino acids. The CDR3 DNA follows: TGTGCCAGCAGTACCCGGGGGCCGGACACCGGGGAGCTGTTTTTT. Protein product: CASSTRGPDTGELFF.

The rearrangement uses TRBV4-3 and TRBJ1-2; tentative D call: TRBD1 (6 bases). The CDR3 consists of 16 residues. The germline V and J ends were trimmed by 0 bases and 6 bases, with 17 bases remaining between them. Looked up from germline, CDR1 is LGHNA and CDR2 is YSLEER. The DNA for the CDR3 is TGCGCCAGCAGCCAAGAAGGGATTGGGGGCATCCATGGCTACACCTTC. Translated: CASSQEGIGGIHGYTF.

This chain joins TRBV5-4 and TRBJ2-1; 16 bases are a match to TRBD2. The germline V gene encodes CDR1 SGHNT and CDR2 YYREEE (reference sequence). Trimming took 3 bases from V and 8 from J; bases not matched to a gene: 8. CDR3 length equals 17 residues. CDR3 DNA: TGTGCCAGCAGCTCCCCGGGACTAGCGGGGGGGTTCGATGAGCAGTTCTTC. As protein: CASSSPGLAGGFDEQFF.

V gene TRBV19 combines with J gene TRBJ1-1; unclear D gene. The CDR3 runs 14 residues. Trimming pared 1 base from V and 0 bases from J, leaving 6 bases between. Per the germline V gene, CDR1 is LNHDA and CDR2 is SQIVND (reference sequence). CDR3 amino acids: CASSIVGVNTEAFF. The CDR3 nucleotides read TGTGCCAGTAGTATAGTTGGGGTGAACACTGAAGCTTTCTTT.

V is TRBV9 and J is TRBJ2-7; D ambiguous. Germline lookup yields CDR1 SGDLS and CDR2 YYNGEE. The CDR3 length is 16 residues. Trimming cost V 0 bases and J 0 bases, with 13 bases left between them. The CDR3 is CASSVGPASSSYEQYF. The CDR3 region has the DNA TGTGCCAGCAGCGTAGGCCCAGCTTCGAGCTCCTACGAGCAGTACTTC.

This rearrangement joins TRBV29-1 to TRBJ2-3; no firm D call. From germline, CDR1 is SQVTM and CDR2 ANQGSEA. The V gene lost 3 bases and the J gene lost 3 bases, with 10 bases spanning the gap. The CDR3 contains 13 residues. The DNA for the CDR3 is TGCAGCGTTGACGAGAGAAGAACAGATACGCAGTATTTT. It encodes CSVDERRTDTQYF.

This clone was seen only a few times. The CDR3 spells CASSVEGNGEQYF. The CDR3 nucleotides read TGTGCCAGCAGCGTAGAGGGGAATGGCGAGCAGTACTTC. This chain connects TRBV9 to TRBJ2-7, with D perhaps TRBD1 (5 bases). This CDR3 has 13 residues. V was shortened by 0 bases and J by 6 bases, with 10 bases between the two germline ends. Germline values: CDR1 SGDLS, CDR2 YYNGEE. Full variable domain (remainder filled in from reference TRBV9 and TRBJ2-7): DSGVTQTPKHLITATGQRVTLRCSPRSGDLSVYWYQQSLDQGLQFLIQYYNGEERAKGNILERFSAQQFPDLHSELNLSSLELGDSALYFCASSVEGNGEQYFGPGTRLTVT.

This chain joins TRBV7-9 and TRBJ2-1; D possibly corresponds to TRBD2 (6 bases). This CDR3 is built from 17 residues. CDR1 and CDR2 (germline): SEHNR, FQNEAQ (reference sequence). The V end lost 7 bases, the J end lost 6 bases, and 25 bases lay between the germline ends. The CDR3 region is CASTRALALPPRNEQFF. CDR3 nucleotides: TGTGCCAGCACCCGAGCCCTAGCGCTCCCCCCCCGCAATGAGCAGTTCTTC.

The rearrangement uses TRBV13 and TRBJ2-7; D may be TRBD1 or TRBD2 (5 bases each). Trimming shortened V by 2 bases and J by 3 bases, and 14 bases separated the two germline ends. There are 15 residues in the CDR3. The germline gives CDR1 PRHDT, CDR2 FYEKMQ (reference sequence). CDR3 nucleotide sequence: TGTGCCAGCAGCTTACTGGGACCGATGTTCTACGAGCAGTACTTC. As protein: CASSLLGPMFYEQYF.

CDR3 region: CASSIDRGTDTQYF. CDR3 coding DNA: TGTGCCAGTAGTATAGACAGGGGCACAGATACGCAGTATTTT. The rearrangement uses TRBV19 and TRBJ2-3, with a weak D call TRBD1 (5 bases). Per the germline V gene, CDR1 is LNHDA and CDR2 is SQIVND (reference sequence). The V gene lost 0 bases and the J gene lost 1 base, with 5 bases spanning the gap. The CDR3 sequence is 14 residues long.

The V call is TRBV5-6, the J call TRBJ2-1, with 10 bases lining up with TRBD1. Per germline, CDR1 SGHDT and CDR2 YYEEEE. The V segment lost 3 bases and the J segment 8 bases; nucleotides outside the gene matches: 14. The length of the CDR3 is 17 residues. The CDR3: CASSSGQGYWEVHEQFF. CDR3 nucleotide sequence: TGTGCCAGCAGCTCGGGACAGGGGTATTGGGAAGTCCATGAGCAGTTCTTC.

J is TRBJ2-6 and V is TRBV7-2; the match to TRBD2 covers 7 bases. This CDR3 comprises 18 residues. Germline-derived CDR1 and CDR2 are SGHTA and FQGNSA. With V trimmed by 5 bases and J by 0 bases, 10 bases remained unmatched. The CDR3: CASSPQGGVPSGANVLTF. The DNA of the CDR3 is TGTGCCAGCAGCCCCCAGGGAGGGGTGCCCTCTGGGGCCAACGTCCTGACTTTC.

CDR3 protein: CASSPTSRGDSPLHF. The CDR3 coding sequence is TGTGCCAGTAGCCCTACGTCCAGGGGAGATTCACCCCTCCACTTT. The chain recombines TRBV19 with TRBJ1-6, with D maybe TRBD1 (6 bases). Trimming took off 6 bases at V and 8 bases at J, with 17 bases between the two ends. Germline CDR1 and CDR2: LNHDA and SQIVND (reference sequence). The CDR3 is 15 amino acids.

The rearrangement uses TRBV7-9 and TRBJ1-2, with D unclear. Germline V lookup: CDR1 SEHNR, CDR2 FQNEAQ (reference sequence). The CDR3 covers 12 residues. Deletions cut 6 bases from V and 4 bases from J, with 9 bases between. CDR3 nucleotide sequence: TGTGCCAGCAGTGGGAGCCCCTATGGCTACACCTTC. Protein product: CASSGSPYGYTF.

The chain recombines TRBV27 with TRBJ2-5; 8 nucleotides match TRBD2. This CDR3 has 13 residues. The V gene end was trimmed by 6 bases and the J gene end by 5 bases; junction bases not matched to a gene: 5. Per germline, CDR1 MNHEY and CDR2 SMNVEV (reference sequence). The chain's CDR3 is CASRWLAGETQYF. CDR3 sequence (DNA): TGTGCCAGCAGATGGCTAGCGGGTGAGACCCAGTACTTC.

The rearrangement links TRBV28 to TRBJ2-3; TRBD2 agrees at 12 bases. The CDR3 is 16 residues long. Germline assignment: CDR1 MDHEN and CDR2 SYDVKM. Losses at the gene ends were 3 bases for V and 4 bases for J; bases not matched to a gene: 5. CDR3 amino acids: CASSFGLAGMADTQYF. The CDR3 nucleotides are TGTGCCAGCAGTTTTGGACTAGCGGGAATGGCAGATACGCAGTATTTT.

This clone was seen just once. This chain joins TRBV10-2 and TRBJ2-1; no firm D call. Germline V gene data show CDR1 as WSHSY and CDR2 as SAAADI. V lost 2 bases and J lost 7, with 3 bases in between. The CDR3 sequence is 11 residues long. In nucleotides, the CDR3 is TGCGCCAGCAGTGAGAGAAATGAGCAGTTCTTC. Its protein product is CASSERNEQFF.

V is TRBV7-2 and J is TRBJ1-6; tentative D call: TRBD1 (5 bases). The CDR3 has 17 amino acids. Germline V gene sequence: CDR1 SGHTA, CDR2 FQGNSA. V lost 5 bases and J lost 5, with 19 bases in between. The CDR3 DNA follows: TGTGCCAGCAGCCGTCCCCTCGGACAAGGAAATAATTCACCCCTCCACTTT. It yields the protein CASSRPLGQGNNSPLHF.

This clone has a single count. V usage is TRBV19 and J usage is TRBJ2-5, with TRBD2 identical over 10 bases. Per germline, CDR1 LNHDA and CDR2 SQIVND (reference sequence). The CDR3 length is 15 residues. The ends lost 6 bases at V and 2 bases at J; junction bases unmatched: 6. CDR3 DNA sequence: TGTGCCAGTAGCACGACTAGCGGGTCTCAAGAGACCCAGTACTTC. This sequence encodes CASSTTSGSQETQYF.

V gene TRBV29-1 combines with J gene TRBJ1-2, with TRBD1 matching 9 bases. This CDR3 has 14 amino acids. V shed 6 bases and J 7 bases; nucleotides not matched to a gene: 12. Germline V gene sequence: CDR1 SQVTM, CDR2 ANQGSEA. The CDR3 is CSVLLAGTGTGYTF. CDR3 sequence (DNA): TGCAGCGTGCTCTTAGCCGGGACAGGGACTGGCTACACCTTC.

This chain joins TRBV19 and TRBJ1-5, with a possible D match to TRBD1 (6 bases). CDR1 LNHDA and CDR2 SQIVND come from the germline V gene (reference sequence). The CDR3 extends over 15 amino acids. Trimming took 1 base from V and 3 from J, leaving 10 bases between them. Here the CDR3 DNA reads TGTGCCAGTAGTATAGGCGACAGGTTCAATCAGCCCCAGCATTTT. Amino acids: CASSIGDRFNQPQHF.

V usage is TRBV12-5 and J usage is TRBJ1-4; TRBD1 aligns across 8 bases. Unmatched junction bases numbered 15, after V lost 2 bases and J lost 7 bases. CDR3 length: 18 amino acids. The germline V gene encodes CDR1 LGHNT and CDR2 FRNRAP. CDR3 in DNA: TGTGCTAGTGGTTTGCAACCCCCAAACCAGGGGGCACGTGAAAAACTGTTTTTT. Encoded protein: CASGLQPPNQGAREKLFF.

Points on this clone: The junction and the germline gene differ at one end; a read error may be behind it. The chain joins TRBV5-6 to TRBJ2-7; 7 bases are shared with TRBD1. There are 13 residues in the CDR3. The V gene's germline CDR1 is SGHDT and CDR2 YYEEEE. The CDR3 sequence: CASTLGTEYEQYF. For the CDR3, the DNA is TGTGCCAGCACCTTGGGGACAGAGTACGAGCAGTACTTC.

In this sample, this clone turned up once. The J gene is TRBJ2-4, the V gene TRBV2; 10 bases are shared with TRBD2. CDR1 and CDR2 (germline): SNHLY, FYNNEI. This CDR3 spans 17 amino acids. Trimming took 3 bases from V and 0 from J; bases not matched to a gene: 5. CDR3 amino acids: CASSDASGGPAKNIQYF. The DNA of the CDR3 is TGTGCCAGCAGTGACGCTAGCGGGGGACCAGCCAAAAACATTCAGTACTTC.

This chain links TRBV5-1 with TRBJ1-1, with TRBD1 matching 8 bases. The CDR3 is 14 residues long. Germline CDR1 is SGHRS and CDR2 is YFSETQ. Unmatched junction bases numbered 3, after V lost 0 bases and J lost 5 bases. The CDR3 DNA sequence: TGCGCCAGCAGCTTGGGACAGGGGATGACTGAAGCTTTCTTT. The encoded protein is CASSLGQGMTEAFF. The variable domain in full, completed from reference TRBV5-1 and TRBJ1-1, reads KAGVTQTPRYLIKTRGQQVTLSCSPISGHRSVSWYQQTPGQGLQFLFEYFSETQRNKGNFPGRFSGRQFSNSRSEMNVSTLELGDSALYLCASSLGQGMTEAFFGQGTRLTVV.

This clone was counted a single time. V and J are TRBV29-1 and TRBJ2-7; D remains unclear. Germline V gene lookup returns CDR1 SQVTM and CDR2 ANQGSEA. This CDR3 has 11 residues. Deletions cut 7 bases from V and 2 bases from J, with 9 bases between. CDR3 in DNA: TGCAGCGGCACCTCGGCCTACGAGCAGTACTTC. As protein: CSGTSAYEQYF.

This rearrangement joins TRBV5-5 to TRBJ2-5; TRBD2 aligns across 15 bases. Per the germline V gene, CDR1 is SGHKS and CDR2 is YYEKEE (reference sequence). V shed 3 bases and J 5 bases; nucleotides not matched to a gene: 11. CDR3 length: 18 amino acids. The CDR3 here is CASSSGLAGGPYGETQYF. DNA for the CDR3: TGTGCCAGCAGCTCCGGACTAGCGGGAGGGCCTTACGGCGAGACCCAGTACTTC.